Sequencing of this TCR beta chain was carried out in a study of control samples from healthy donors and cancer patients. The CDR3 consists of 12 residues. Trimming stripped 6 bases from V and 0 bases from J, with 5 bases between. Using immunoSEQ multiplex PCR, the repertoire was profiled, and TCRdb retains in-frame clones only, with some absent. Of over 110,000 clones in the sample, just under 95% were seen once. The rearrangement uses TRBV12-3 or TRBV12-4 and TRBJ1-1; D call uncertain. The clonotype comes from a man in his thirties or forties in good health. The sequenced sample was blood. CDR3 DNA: TGTGCCAGCAGGCCGTTGAACACTGAAGCTTTCTTT. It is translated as CASRPLNTEAFF.